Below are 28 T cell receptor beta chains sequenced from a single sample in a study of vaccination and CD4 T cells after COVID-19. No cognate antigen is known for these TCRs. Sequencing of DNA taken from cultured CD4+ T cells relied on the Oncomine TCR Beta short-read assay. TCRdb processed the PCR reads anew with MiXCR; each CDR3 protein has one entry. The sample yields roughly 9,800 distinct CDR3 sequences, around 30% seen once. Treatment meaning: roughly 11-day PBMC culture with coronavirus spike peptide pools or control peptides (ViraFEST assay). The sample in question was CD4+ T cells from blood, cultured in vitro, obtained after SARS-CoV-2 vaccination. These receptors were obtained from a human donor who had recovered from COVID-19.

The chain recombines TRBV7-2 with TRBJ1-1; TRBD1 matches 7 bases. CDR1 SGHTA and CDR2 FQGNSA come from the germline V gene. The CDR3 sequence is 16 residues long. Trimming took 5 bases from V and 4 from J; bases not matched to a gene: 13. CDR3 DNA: TGTGCCAGCAGCCCCTCAAAGGGGGCGCGGGGCACTGAAGCTTTCTTT. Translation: CASSPSKGARGTEAFF. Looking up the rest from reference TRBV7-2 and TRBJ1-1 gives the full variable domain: GAGVSQSPSNKVTEKGKDVELRCDPISGHTALYWYRQSLGQGLEFLIYFQGNSAPDKSGLPSDRFSAERTGGSVSTLTIQRTQQEDSAVYLCASSPSKGARGTEAFFGQGTRLTVV.

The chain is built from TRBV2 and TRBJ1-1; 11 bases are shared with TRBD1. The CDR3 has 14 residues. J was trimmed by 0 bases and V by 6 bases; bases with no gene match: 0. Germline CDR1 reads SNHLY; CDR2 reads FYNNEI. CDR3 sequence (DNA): TGTGCCAGCAGGGGACAGGGGGTGAACACTGAAGCTTTCTTT. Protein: CASRGQGVNTEAFF.

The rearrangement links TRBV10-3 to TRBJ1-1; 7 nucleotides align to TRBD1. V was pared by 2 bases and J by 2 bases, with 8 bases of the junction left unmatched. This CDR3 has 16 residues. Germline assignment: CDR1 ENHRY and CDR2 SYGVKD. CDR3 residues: CAISERQGGENTEAFF. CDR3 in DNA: TGTGCCATCAGTGAGAGACAGGGAGGGGAAAACACTGAAGCTTTCTTT.

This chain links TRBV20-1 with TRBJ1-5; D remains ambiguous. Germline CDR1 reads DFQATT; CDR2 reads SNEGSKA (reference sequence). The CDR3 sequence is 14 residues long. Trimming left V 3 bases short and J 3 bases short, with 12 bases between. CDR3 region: CSARSRLDNQPQHF. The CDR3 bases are TGCAGTGCTAGGAGTAGGTTGGACAATCAGCCCCAGCATTTT.

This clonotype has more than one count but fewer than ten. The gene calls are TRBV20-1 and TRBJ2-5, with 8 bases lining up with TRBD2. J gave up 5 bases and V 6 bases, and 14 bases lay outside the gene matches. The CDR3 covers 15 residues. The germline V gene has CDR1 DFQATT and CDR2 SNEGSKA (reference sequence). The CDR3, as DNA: TGCAGTGCGAGATCCACGCGGGGGGCGTACGAGACCCAGTACTTC. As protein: CSARSTRGAYETQYF.

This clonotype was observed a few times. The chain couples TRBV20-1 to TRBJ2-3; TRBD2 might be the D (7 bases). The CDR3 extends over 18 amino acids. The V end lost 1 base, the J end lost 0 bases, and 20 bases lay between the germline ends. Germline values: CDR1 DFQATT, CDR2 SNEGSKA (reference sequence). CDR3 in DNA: TGCAGTGCTAGAGGACACCACGGGGGGCCCCTTAGCACAGATACGCAGTATTTT. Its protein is CSARGHHGGPLSTDTQYF.

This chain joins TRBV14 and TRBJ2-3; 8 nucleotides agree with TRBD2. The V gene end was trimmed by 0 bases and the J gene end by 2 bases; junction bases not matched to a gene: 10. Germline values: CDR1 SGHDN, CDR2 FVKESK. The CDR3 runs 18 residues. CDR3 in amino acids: CASSQDYGGGASTDTQYF. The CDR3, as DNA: TGTGCCAGCAGCCAAGACTACGGGGGGGGAGCCTCCACAGATACGCAGTATTTT.

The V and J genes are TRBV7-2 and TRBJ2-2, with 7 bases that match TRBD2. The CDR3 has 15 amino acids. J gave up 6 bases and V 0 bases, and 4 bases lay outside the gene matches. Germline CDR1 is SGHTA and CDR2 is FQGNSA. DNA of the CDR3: TGTGCCAGCAGCTTAGCGGGAGGGCCGGCCGGGGAGCTGTTTTTT. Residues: CASSLAGGPAGELFF.

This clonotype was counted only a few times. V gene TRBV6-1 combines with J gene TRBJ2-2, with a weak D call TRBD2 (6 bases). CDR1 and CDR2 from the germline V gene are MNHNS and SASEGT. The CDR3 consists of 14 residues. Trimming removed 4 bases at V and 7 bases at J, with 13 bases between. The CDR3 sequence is CASSGRLEFGELFF. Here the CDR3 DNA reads TGTGCCAGCAGTGGAAGACTAGAGTTCGGGGAGCTGTTTTTT.

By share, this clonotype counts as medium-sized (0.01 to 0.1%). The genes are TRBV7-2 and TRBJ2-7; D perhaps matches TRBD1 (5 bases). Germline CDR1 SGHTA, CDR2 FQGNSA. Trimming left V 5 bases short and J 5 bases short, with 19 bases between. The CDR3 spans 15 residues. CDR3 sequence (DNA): TGTGCCAGCAGCCCAGGGTACACCCAGACCCACGAGCAGTACTTC. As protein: CASSPGYTQTHEQYF.

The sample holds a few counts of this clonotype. The CDR3 nucleotides are TGTGCCAGCAGCTTAGCGGGTCTCACAGATACGCAGTATTTT. Protein product: CASSLAGLTDTQYF. V gene TRBV7-2 combines with J gene TRBJ2-3; D not resolved. The CDR3 is 14 amino acids. V gave up 0 bases and J gave up 2 bases, with 6 bases separating them. Germline CDR1 and CDR2: SGHTA and FQGNSA. The full variable domain, rest sourced from reference TRBV7-2 and TRBJ2-3, is GAGVSQSPSNKVTEKGKDVELRCDPISGHTALYWYRQSLGQGLEFLIYFQGNSAPDKSGLPSDRFSAERTGGSVSTLTIQRTQQEDSAVYLCASSLAGLTDTQYFGPGTRLTVL.

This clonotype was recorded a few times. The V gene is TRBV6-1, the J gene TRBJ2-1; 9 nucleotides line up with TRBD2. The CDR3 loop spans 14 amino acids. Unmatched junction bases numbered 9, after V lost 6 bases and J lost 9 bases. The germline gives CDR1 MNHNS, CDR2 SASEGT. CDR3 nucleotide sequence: TGTGCCAGCAGGCCGGGACTAGCTTCGGGTGAGCAGTTCTTC. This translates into CASRPGLASGEQFF.

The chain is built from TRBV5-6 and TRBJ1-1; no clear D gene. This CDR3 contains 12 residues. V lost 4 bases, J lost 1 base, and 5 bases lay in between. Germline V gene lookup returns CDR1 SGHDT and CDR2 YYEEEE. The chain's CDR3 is CASSRRNTEAFF. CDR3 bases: TGTGCCAGCAGCAGAAGGAACACTGAAGCTTTCTTT.

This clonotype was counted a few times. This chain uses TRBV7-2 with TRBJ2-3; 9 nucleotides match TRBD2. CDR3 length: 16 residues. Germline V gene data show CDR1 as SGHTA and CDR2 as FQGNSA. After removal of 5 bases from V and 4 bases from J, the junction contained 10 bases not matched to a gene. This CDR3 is CASSRGVAGVADTQYF. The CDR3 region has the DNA TGTGCCAGCAGCCGGGGGGTAGCGGGAGTCGCAGATACGCAGTATTTT.

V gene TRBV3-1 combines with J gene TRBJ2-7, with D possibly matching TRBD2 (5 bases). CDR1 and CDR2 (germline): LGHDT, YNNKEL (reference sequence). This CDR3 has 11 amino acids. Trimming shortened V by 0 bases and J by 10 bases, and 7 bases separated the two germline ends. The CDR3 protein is CASSQERAQYF. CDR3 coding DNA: TGTGCCAGCAGCCAAGAGAGGGCCCAGTACTTC.

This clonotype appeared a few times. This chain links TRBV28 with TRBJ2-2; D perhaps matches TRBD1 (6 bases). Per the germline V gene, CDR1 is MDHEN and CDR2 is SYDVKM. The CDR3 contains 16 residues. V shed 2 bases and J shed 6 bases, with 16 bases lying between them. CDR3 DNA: TGTGCCAGCAGTTTAACTGGGGGCTCCAGGGCCGGGGAGCTGTTTTTT. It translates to CASSLTGGSRAGELFF.

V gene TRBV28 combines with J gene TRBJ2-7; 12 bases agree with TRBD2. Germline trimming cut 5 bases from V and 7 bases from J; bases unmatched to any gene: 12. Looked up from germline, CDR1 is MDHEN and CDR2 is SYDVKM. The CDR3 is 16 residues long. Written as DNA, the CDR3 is TGTGCCAGCAGTACCCTGGGACTAGCGGGCCCAGGGGAGCAGTACTTC. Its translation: CASSTLGLAGPGEQYF.

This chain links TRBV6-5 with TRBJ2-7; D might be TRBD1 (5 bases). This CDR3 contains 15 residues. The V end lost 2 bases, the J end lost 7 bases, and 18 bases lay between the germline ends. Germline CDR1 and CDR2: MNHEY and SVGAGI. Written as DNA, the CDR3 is TGTGCCAGCAGTTACGCGGCGACTCACCAGGGAGAGCAGTACTTC. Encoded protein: CASSYAATHQGEQYF.

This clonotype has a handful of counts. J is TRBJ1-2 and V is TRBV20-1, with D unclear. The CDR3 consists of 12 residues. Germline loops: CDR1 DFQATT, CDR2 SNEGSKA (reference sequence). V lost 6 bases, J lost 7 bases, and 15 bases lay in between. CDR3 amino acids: CSASPLYGGYTF. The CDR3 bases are TGCAGTGCCTCCCCCCTTTATGGTGGCTACACCTTC.

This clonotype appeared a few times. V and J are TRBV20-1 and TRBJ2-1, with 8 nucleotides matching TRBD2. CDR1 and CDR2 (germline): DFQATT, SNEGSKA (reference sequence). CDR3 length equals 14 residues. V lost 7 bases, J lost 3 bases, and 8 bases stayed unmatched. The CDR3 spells CSVRAGGDYNEQFF. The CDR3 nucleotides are TGCAGTGTCCGGGCGGGGGGCGACTACAATGAGCAGTTCTTC.

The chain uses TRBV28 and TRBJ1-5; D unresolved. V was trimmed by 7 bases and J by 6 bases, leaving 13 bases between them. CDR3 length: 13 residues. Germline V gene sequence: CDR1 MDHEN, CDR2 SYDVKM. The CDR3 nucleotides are TGTGCCAGCACCCCGACCCTGGGTCAGCCCCAGCATTTT. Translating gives CASTPTLGQPQHF.

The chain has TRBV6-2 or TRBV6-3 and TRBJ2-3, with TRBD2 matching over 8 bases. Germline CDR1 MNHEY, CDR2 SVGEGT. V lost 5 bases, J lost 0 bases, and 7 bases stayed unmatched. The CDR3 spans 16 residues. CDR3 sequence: CASSKLPSGSTDTQYF. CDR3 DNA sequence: TGTGCCAGCAGTAAACTGCCTAGCGGGAGCACAGATACGCAGTATTTT.

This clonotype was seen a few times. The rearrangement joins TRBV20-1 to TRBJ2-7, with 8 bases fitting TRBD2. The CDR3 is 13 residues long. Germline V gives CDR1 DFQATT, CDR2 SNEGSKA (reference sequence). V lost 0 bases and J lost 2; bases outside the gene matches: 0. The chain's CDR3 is CSARDSGTYEQYF. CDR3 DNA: TGCAGTGCTAGAGATAGCGGGACCTACGAGCAGTACTTC.

The CDR3 DNA follows: TGTGCCAGCAGTGAAGTCAGGGGGTCAGGGAACATTCAGTACTTC. Its protein is CASSEVRGSGNIQYF. This rearrangement joins TRBV2 to TRBJ2-4; TRBD1 agrees at 7 bases. The CDR3 loop spans 15 amino acids. J was trimmed by 7 bases and V by 1 base; bases with no gene match: 7. Germline CDR1 is SNHLY and CDR2 is FYNNEI.

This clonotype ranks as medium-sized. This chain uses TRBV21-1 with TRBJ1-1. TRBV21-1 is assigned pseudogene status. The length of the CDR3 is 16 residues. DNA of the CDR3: TGTGCCAGCAGCAAATCGCAAGGAGAGAGTAACACTGAAGCTTTCTTT. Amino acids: CASSKSQGESNTEAFF.

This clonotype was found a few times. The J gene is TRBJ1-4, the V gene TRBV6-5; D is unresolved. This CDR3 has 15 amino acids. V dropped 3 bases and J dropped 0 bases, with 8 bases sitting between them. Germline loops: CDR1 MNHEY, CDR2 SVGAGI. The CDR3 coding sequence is TGTGCCAGCAGTTATGGCGGCGCAACTAATGAAAAACTGTTTTTT. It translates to CASSYGGATNEKLFF.

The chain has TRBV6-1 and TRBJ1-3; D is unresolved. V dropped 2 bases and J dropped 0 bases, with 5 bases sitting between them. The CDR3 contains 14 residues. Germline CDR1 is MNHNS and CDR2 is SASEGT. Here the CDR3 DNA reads TGTGCCAGCAGTGAATCGGGCTCTGGAAACACCATATATTTT. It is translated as CASSESGSGNTIYF.

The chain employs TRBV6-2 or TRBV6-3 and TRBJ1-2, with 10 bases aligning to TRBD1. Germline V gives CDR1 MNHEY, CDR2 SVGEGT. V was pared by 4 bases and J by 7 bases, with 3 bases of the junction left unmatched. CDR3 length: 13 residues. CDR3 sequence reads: CASSLTGGVGYTF. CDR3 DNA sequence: TGTGCCAGCAGTTTGACAGGGGGCGTTGGCTACACCTTC.